Listed below are T cell receptor beta chains from one sample, sequenced in a study of technical replicates of blood from a few donors. Generated by immunoSEQ multiplex PCR, the TCRdb table keeps only in-frame clones and is missing some. The sample lists just over 95,000 clones, around 95% occurring once. The sequencing sample was made of T cells isolated from PBMCs. The receptors shown here come from a human donor in good health. Each CDR3 is given without its conserved first and last residue.

v_call	j_call	cdr3_aa
TRBV29-1	TRBJ2-5	SVEEDRGQETQY
TRBV9	TRBJ1-2	ASSVDPGQGTRGGGYT
TRBV6-6	TRBJ1-1	ASRGTGITEAF
TRBV6-5	TRBJ2-1	ASSYSRGAHNEQF
TRBV19	TRBJ1-5	ASSPNGGAGPTVGQPQH
TRBV5-1	TRBJ2-1	ASIATVERGGRSNEQF
TRBV21-1	TRBJ1-2	ASSKGCWGPINYGYT
TRBV7-9	TRBJ2-7	ASSLSWTASYEQY
TRBV27	TRBJ1-1	ASSLNRNTEAF
TRBV11-1	TRBJ2-3	ASSLAETYTDTQY
TRBV4-1	TRBJ1-4	ASGTWDGKLF
TRBV7-9	TRBJ2-1	ASSPRTSGSNEQF
TRBV5-1	TRBJ2-2	ASSPGQGSTGELF
TRBV5-1	TRBJ1-2	ASSGSTPPQGYGYT
TRBV6-1	TRBJ1-5	ASSGSRQGNQPQH
TRBV5-4	TRBJ1-4	ASRPRTQTNEKLF
TRBV7-7	TRBJ2-2	ASSLFSNTGELF
TRBV10-3	TRBJ2-2	AISELGQGSGELF
TRBV4-1	TRBJ1-2	ASSQFSTTGGRGYT
TRBV11-3	TRBJ2-6	ASSLGQANVLT
TRBV2	TRBJ2-1	AVRPEPSGSVNEQF
TRBV14	TRBJ2-1	ASSQMWYGNEQF
TRBV28	TRBJ1-1	ASSPLAAGRTGTEAF
TRBV6-1	TRBJ2-4	ASSELGEGSNIQY